The 32 T cell receptor beta chains listed next were all sequenced from one sample in a study of blood T cell repertoires in COVID-19. Data came from immunoSEQ multiplex PCR; TCRdb stores just in-frame clones and leaves some out. The sample carries just under 350,000 clones, about nine tenths recorded once. Specimen: peripheral blood. The receptors stem from a woman between 65 and 79 years old with COVID-19, enrolled during active disease.

This clone was seen only a few times. This chain uses TRBV6-6 with TRBJ1-1; TRBD1 might be the D (5 bases). Germline V gene sequence: CDR1 MNHNY, CDR2 SVGAGI (reference sequence). V was clipped by 2 bases and J by 7 bases, with 11 bases between them. The CDR3 extends over 13 amino acids. The CDR3 here is CASSYTREREAFF. The CDR3 DNA follows: TGTGCCAGCAGTTACACCAGGGAACGTGAAGCTTTCTTT.

This chain connects TRBV29-1 to TRBJ1-1, with 8 bases lining up with TRBD1. V gave up 7 bases and J gave up 11 bases; unmatched junction bases: 12. CDR3 length: 12 amino acids. From germline, CDR1 is SQVTM and CDR2 ANQGSEA. The CDR3 sequence: CSGRTGSVLAFF. CDR3 nucleotides: TGCAGCGGCAGGACAGGGAGCGTTTTGGCTTTCTTT.

V and J are TRBV18 and TRBJ1-2, with 8 nucleotides matching TRBD1. V was pared by 3 bases and J by 2 bases, with 2 bases of the junction left unmatched. CDR1 and CDR2 from the germline V gene are KGHSH and LQKENI. This CDR3 comprises 14 residues. The CDR3 loop reads CASSPGQVNYGYTF. The CDR3 DNA is TGTGCCAGCTCACCGGGACAGGTGAACTATGGCTACACCTTC.

The chain recombines TRBV27 with TRBJ2-7; a weak D match, TRBD1 (6 bases). The germline V gene encodes CDR1 MNHEY and CDR2 SMNVEV (reference sequence). The CDR3 covers 16 residues. V was shortened by 6 bases and J by 0 bases, with 18 bases between the two germline ends. CDR3 DNA: TGTGCCAGCAGCCCAATTGGGGACACGAGCTCCTACGAGCAGTACTTC. Its protein product is CASSPIGDTSSYEQYF.

The gene calls are TRBV7-2 and TRBJ2-7; 10 nucleotides line up with TRBD2. The CDR3 totals 13 residues. Germline V gives CDR1 SGHTA, CDR2 FQGNSA. Trimming removed 7 bases from V and 7 bases from J; junction bases left unmatched: 7. The chain's CDR3 is CASTKRGGDEQYF. CDR3 coding DNA: TGTGCCAGCACTAAGCGGGGGGGCGATGAGCAGTACTTC.

This chain connects TRBV30 to TRBJ1-1; no reliable D call. Trimming stripped 2 bases from V and 7 bases from J, with 11 bases between. This CDR3 spans 12 amino acids. Germline V gene data show CDR1 as GTSNPN and CDR2 as SVGIG (reference sequence). This CDR3 is CAWSLPGGEAFF. The CDR3 nucleotides are TGTGCCTGGAGTCTTCCCGGAGGTGAAGCTTTCTTT.

CDR3 in amino acids: CASRNLRGTGDEKLFF. In DNA, the CDR3 is TGTGCCAGCAGGAACCTTCGCGGGACAGGGGATGAAAAACTGTTTTTT. V and J are TRBV2 and TRBJ1-4; 10 bases align to TRBD1. Germline V lookup: CDR1 SNHLY, CDR2 FYNNEI. V lost 6 bases, J lost 6 bases, and 10 bases stayed unmatched. CDR3 length equals 16 residues.

The chain uses TRBV19 and TRBJ1-4; 7 nucleotides match TRBD1. Germline CDR1 is LNHDA and CDR2 is SQIVND (reference sequence). This CDR3 region has 14 residues. V gave up 6 bases and J gave up 6 bases; unmatched junction bases: 7. The DNA of the CDR3 is TGTGCCAGTAGACCGGGACAGACCGATGAAAAACTGTTTTTT. Translated: CASRPGQTDEKLFF.

The V call is TRBV6-5, the J call TRBJ2-7; D possibly corresponds to TRBD1 (5 bases). This CDR3 has 14 residues. V was trimmed by 5 bases and J by 7 bases, leaving 18 bases between them. In germline, CDR1 is MNHEY, CDR2 SVGAGI. In nucleotides, the CDR3 is TGTGCCAGCAGTAGAACGACAGTTGCTGAGGAGCAGTACTTC. This sequence encodes CASSRTTVAEEQYF.

This clone was seen a single time. This chain connects TRBV28 to TRBJ1-2; TRBD1 aligns across 9 bases. CDR1 is MDHEN, CDR2 SYDVKM, per germline. This CDR3 has 16 amino acids. V lost 9 bases to trimming and J lost 3 bases; unmatched junction nucleotides: 14. CDR3 in DNA: TGTGCCAGTGTTAATCGGGACAGGGCCCTATACTATGGCTACACCTTC. Translating gives CASVNRDRALYYGYTF.

As concerns this clone: In the same sample, other DNA sequences code for this CDR3. The chain is built from TRBV29-1 and TRBJ1-1; D gene unclear. The CDR3 contains 13 residues. Germline V lookup: CDR1 SQVTM, CDR2 ANQGSEA. The ends were cut back, 1 base at V and 0 bases at J, with 6 bases in the middle. The CDR3 reads CSVEGLMNTEAFF. In nucleotides, the CDR3 is TGCAGCGTTGAAGGGCTCATGAACACTGAAGCTTTCTTT.

The V and J genes are TRBV5-1 and TRBJ2-3; D not resolved. Germline V lookup: CDR1 SGHRS, CDR2 YFSETQ. The CDR3 is made up of 16 amino acids. The V end lost 0 bases, the J end lost 2 bases, and 13 bases lay between the germline ends. CDR3 amino acids: CASSLGLEKFTDTQYF. The CDR3 bases are TGCGCCAGCAGCTTGGGACTGGAAAAATTCACAGATACGCAGTATTTT.

The chain recombines TRBV5-7 with TRBJ2-7, with 7 bases identical to TRBD2. TRBV5-7 is treated as an ORF (open reading frame) with a function not yet certain. The CDR3 loop spans 15 amino acids. The ends lost 0 bases at V and 7 bases at J; junction bases unmatched: 10. This chain's CDR3 is CASSLGQWEGLEQYF. The DNA of the CDR3 is TGTGCCAGCAGCTTGGGACAGTGGGAGGGATTAGAGCAGTACTTC.

The rearrangement links TRBV28 to TRBJ2-7, with 8 bases aligning to TRBD2. Unmatched junction bases numbered 9, after V lost 8 bases and J lost 0 bases. The germline V gene has CDR1 MDHEN and CDR2 SYDVKM. The CDR3 runs 15 residues. CDR3: CASGRAGANSYEQYF. CDR3 nucleotides: TGTGCCAGCGGCAGAGCGGGGGCCAACTCCTACGAGCAGTACTTC.

V is TRBV9 and J is TRBJ2-3; no reliable D call. The germline CDR1 and CDR2 sequences are SGDLS and YYNGEE. The CDR3 contains 15 residues. Trimming left V 0 bases short and J 0 bases short, with 8 bases between. Here the CDR3 reads CASSVAGRSTDTQYF. The CDR3 DNA sequence: TGTGCCAGCAGCGTAGCTGGCAGGAGCACAGATACGCAGTATTTT.

This clone was found once. This specimen includes other DNA sequences encoding the same CDR3. This sequence joins TRBV5-1 and TRBJ1-2; 9 nucleotides line up with TRBD1. The CDR3 covers 13 residues. Losses at the gene ends were 3 bases for V and 8 bases for J; bases not matched to a gene: 5. Germline V gene sequence: CDR1 SGHRS, CDR2 YFSETQ. Written as DNA, the CDR3 is TGCGCCAGCAGCTGGGGACAGGGAGACGGCTACACCTTC. This encodes CASSWGQGDGYTF.

V gene TRBV30 combines with J gene TRBJ2-1, with D tentatively TRBD1 (6 bases). Per germline, CDR1 GTSNPN and CDR2 SVGIG (reference sequence). The CDR3 length is 12 residues. V was pared by 4 bases and J by 7 bases, with 11 bases between. The CDR3 spells CAWNGGSNEQFF. The CDR3 DNA follows: TGTGCCTGGAATGGGGGCTCGAATGAGCAGTTCTTC. The full variable domain, rest sourced from reference TRBV30 and TRBJ2-1, is SQTIHQWPATLVQPVGSPLSLECTVEGTSNPNLYWYRQAAGRGLQLLFYSVGIGQISSEVPQNLSASRPQDRQFILSSKKLLLSDSGFYLCAWNGGSNEQFFGPGTRLTVL.

The CDR3 DNA sequence: TGTGCCAGCAGTCCCGGGACAGGGGTAGCCTACGAGCAGTACTTC. Translation: CASSPGTGVAYEQYF. The rearrangement links TRBV11-2 to TRBJ2-7; 10 positions agree with TRBD1. The CDR3 is 15 residues long. The germline V gene has CDR1 SGHAT and CDR2 FQNNGV. Germline trimming cut 6 bases from V and 2 bases from J; bases unmatched to any gene: 7.

This rearrangement joins TRBV29-1 to TRBJ2-1; a weak D match, TRBD2 (6 bases). This CDR3 is built from 14 residues. The ends were cut back, 1 base at V and 0 bases at J, with 7 bases in the middle. Germline V gene lookup returns CDR1 SQVTM and CDR2 ANQGSEA. CDR3 DNA sequence: TGCAGCGTTGAAGGGGGGGTCTCCTACAATGAGCAGTTCTTC. Its translation: CSVEGGVSYNEQFF.

The chain uses TRBV5-5 and TRBJ1-6, with a possible D match to TRBD1 (5 bases). Germline V lookup: CDR1 SGHKS, CDR2 YYEKEE (reference sequence). Trimming removed 4 bases at V and 8 bases at J, with 10 bases between. This CDR3 spans 13 amino acids. As DNA, the CDR3 is TGTGCCAGCAGCCCCTGGGGGGATTCACCCCTCCACTTT. Its protein product is CASSPWGDSPLHF.

The chain employs TRBV19 and TRBJ1-5; D perhaps matches TRBD1 (6 bases). CDR1 LNHDA and CDR2 SQIVND come from the germline V gene (reference sequence). CDR3 length: 16 residues. The V and J ends lost 7 bases and 6 bases respectively, with 22 bases between them. CDR3 region: CASTITTGWVSQPQHF. CDR3 bases: TGTGCCAGTACCATCACAACAGGGTGGGTTAGTCAGCCCCAGCATTTT.

This clone was recorded a few times. The chain uses TRBV2 and TRBJ1-5; TRBD1 aligns across 7 bases. The CDR3 covers 14 residues. After removal of 8 bases from V and 3 bases from J, the junction contained 7 bases not matched to a gene. The V gene's germline CDR1 is SNHLY and CDR2 FYNNEI. CDR3 amino acids: CASGRQGANQPQHF. CDR3 bases: TGTGCCAGCGGTCGACAGGGCGCCAATCAGCCCCAGCATTTT.

This chain links TRBV7-2 with TRBJ2-1; 9 nucleotides align to TRBD2. The CDR3 extends over 14 amino acids. The germline V gene has CDR1 SGHTA and CDR2 FQGNSA. V lost 9 bases to trimming and J lost 4 bases; unmatched junction nucleotides: 7. This chain's CDR3 is CASKRGAAYNEQFF. The CDR3 nucleotides are TGTGCCAGTAAGCGGGGGGCCGCTTACAATGAGCAGTTCTTC.

The J gene is TRBJ2-3, the V gene TRBV7-2; 8 bases are shared with TRBD2. Germline assignment: CDR1 SGHTA and CDR2 FQGNSA. The CDR3 loop spans 16 amino acids. Trimming cost V 4 bases and J 6 bases; bases outside gene matches: 12. The CDR3 DNA follows: TGTGCCAGCAGCTACAATATAGCGGGACCCCCCGATACGCAGTATTTT. Its protein product is CASSYNIAGPPDTQYF.

The chain is built from TRBV11-2 and TRBJ1-1, with 7 bases matching TRBD1. Germline V lookup: CDR1 SGHAT, CDR2 FQNNGV. The CDR3 runs 14 residues. V shed 2 bases and J 6 bases; nucleotides not matched to a gene: 6. This CDR3 is CASSLRGGLAEAFF. CDR3 in DNA: TGTGCCAGCAGCTTAAGAGGGGGCCTCGCTGAAGCTTTCTTT.

This chain links TRBV30 with TRBJ1-4, with D possibly TRBD1 on 6 matching bases. CDR3 length: 13 amino acids. Germline V gives CDR1 GTSNPN, CDR2 SVGIG (reference sequence). Trimming removed 2 bases from V and 5 bases from J, with 9 bases in between. CDR3 DNA sequence: TGTGCCTGGAGTTGGACAGACAATGAAAAACTGTTTTTT. Amino acid sequence: CAWSWTDNEKLFF.

The V and J genes are TRBV5-6 and TRBJ1-4; TRBD1 matches at 8 bases. Germline CDR1 reads SGHDT; CDR2 reads YYEEEE. The CDR3 totals 12 residues. V trimming: 4 bases; J trimming: 15 bases; junction bases outside the gene matches: 8. In DNA, the CDR3 is TGTGCCAGCAGCCGTTACCAGGGGGCGATGTTTTTT. As protein: CASSRYQGAMFF.

The V gene is TRBV5-1, the J gene TRBJ2-7, with TRBD2 matching 7 bases. The CDR3 is 14 amino acids. Trimming cost V 4 bases and J 2 bases; bases outside gene matches: 6. Germline-derived CDR1 and CDR2 are SGHRS and YFSETQ. CDR3 region: CASSSGDRPYEQYF. The CDR3 DNA reads TGCGCCAGCAGCAGCGGGGACCGCCCCTACGAGCAGTACTTC.

The CDR3: CATRGGSEKLFF. In nucleotides, the CDR3 is TGTGCCACCAGAGGGGGCAGCGAAAAACTGTTTTTT. The rearrangement joins TRBV28 to TRBJ1-4; 7 bases agree with TRBD1. CDR1 is MDHEN, CDR2 SYDVKM, per germline. The V and J ends lost 10 bases and 8 bases, in that order; junction bases with no gene match: 7. CDR3 length: 12 residues.

The chain is built from TRBV24-1 and TRBJ2-2; 7 positions agree with TRBD1. This CDR3 comprises 16 residues. Germline loops: CDR1 KGHDR, CDR2 SFDVKD. V was pared by 6 bases and J by 3 bases, with 9 bases of the junction left unmatched. In DNA, the CDR3 is TGTGCCACCAGTAAAACACAGGGGCAGGACACCGGGGAGCTGTTTTTT. Encoded protein: CATSKTQGQDTGELFF.

V gene TRBV27 combines with J gene TRBJ1-2; 8 bases map to TRBD1. CDR1 and CDR2 from the germline V gene are MNHEY and SMNVEV (reference sequence). CDR3 length: 15 amino acids. V shed 4 bases, J shed 4 bases, and the junction held 8 bases outside the gene matches. CDR3 amino acids: CASSSRTGRAYGYTF. DNA for the CDR3: TGTGCCAGCAGTTCCCGGACAGGGAGGGCCTATGGCTACACCTTC.

This clone was detected once. This sequence joins TRBV12-3 or TRBV12-4 and TRBJ1-5; 9 bases are a match to TRBD1. This CDR3 spans 13 amino acids. V was clipped by 3 bases and J by 6 bases; unmatched bases: 0. Here the CDR3 reads CASSLGQGQPQHF. In DNA form, the CDR3 reads TGTGCCAGCAGTTTGGGACAGGGTCAGCCCCAGCATTTT.